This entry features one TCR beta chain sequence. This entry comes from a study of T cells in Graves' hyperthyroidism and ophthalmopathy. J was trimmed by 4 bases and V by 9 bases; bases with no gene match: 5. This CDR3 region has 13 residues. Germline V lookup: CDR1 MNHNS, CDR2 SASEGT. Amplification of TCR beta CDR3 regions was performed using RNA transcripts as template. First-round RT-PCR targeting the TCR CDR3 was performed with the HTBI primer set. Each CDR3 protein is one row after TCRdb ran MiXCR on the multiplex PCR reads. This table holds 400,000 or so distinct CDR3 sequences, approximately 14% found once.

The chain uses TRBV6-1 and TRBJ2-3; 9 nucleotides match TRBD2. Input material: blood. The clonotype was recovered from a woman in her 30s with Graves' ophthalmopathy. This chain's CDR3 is CARMSGGPDTQYF. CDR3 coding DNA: TGTGCCAGGATGAGCGGGGGGCCAGATACGCAGTATTTT.